The T cell receptor beta chain under discussion was sequenced for a study of CD8+ T cells in alopecia areata. Indicated treatment: oral pan-JAK inhibitor, 5-10 mg twice daily. The CDR3 is 17 residues long. Unmatched junction bases numbered 3, after V lost 0 bases and J lost 2 bases. CDR1 SGHRS and CDR2 YFSETQ come from the germline V gene. cDNA reverse transcribed from extracted RNA served as the sequencing template. TCRdb keeps only in-frame clones here, not all; method: immunoSEQ multiplex PCR. This table holds hundreds of thousands of clones, roughly two fifths found once. This rearrangement joins TRBV5-1 to TRBJ2-3; 13 bases agree with TRBD2. Specimen: CD4+ T cells sorted from blood, collected around week 31, from a patient treated with tofacitinib. This TCR derives from a human donor with alopecia areata. The CDR3 is CASSLGTSGGPTDTQYF. The CDR3 DNA follows: TGCGCCAGCAGCTTGGGGACTAGCGGGGGACCCACAGATACGCAGTATTTT.